The clone carrying this T cell receptor (beta chain) was seen at least ten times. What it binds is unknown. The V segment lost 3 bases and the J segment 8 bases; nucleotides outside the gene matches: 15. This CDR3 spans 16 amino acids. Germline CDR1 reads MDHEN; CDR2 reads SYDVKM. iRepertoire HTBI primers and Arm-PCR of CDR3 regions built TCR beta libraries. Via MiXCR, TCRdb re-called the multiplex PCR reads, giving one row per CDR3 protein. This table has under 450,000 distinct CDR3 sequences, around 23% appearing once. This sample was taken from a study of regulatory T cells in long-lasting Graves disease. For the study at large: Persistent Graves' disease denoted over 5 years of antithyroid drugs plus positive TSH receptor antibodies.

Noted time point: persistent/refractory GD, antithyroid drugs over 5 years with positive TRAb. Generation of the TCR library employed RNA extracted from PBMCs. EDTA tubes collected around 10 milliliters of peripheral blood. Points from the study as a whole: Preferential use of TRBV28, TRBJ1-2 and TRBJ2-5 was seen in persistent disease.

The receptor was isolated from a woman in her thirties or forties with Graves disease. This chain links TRBV28 with TRBJ1-1, with TRBD1 identical over 7 bases. The sequencing used peripheral blood mononuclear cells (PBMCs), collected when the disease was refractory, from a patient treated with antithyroid drugs. CDR3 loop: CASSFHPGTEFSEAFF. In nucleotides, the CDR3 is TGTGCCAGCAGTTTCCATCCCGGGACAGAGTTTTCCGAAGCTTTCTTT.